This T cell receptor (beta chain) was captured in a study of T cell repertoires in cytomegalovirus infection. At the level of the study: The authors relied on CMV epitopes, both recently identified HLA-C-restricted and well-studied HLA-B-restricted. Indications of both CMV infection and matching HLA type were provided by public TCR beta signatures.

This clonotype was seen repeatedly, ten times or more. As yet, its antigen is unknown. Notes on the study in general: Of the TCR beta families, the public ones yielded a cumulative frequency that identified carriers of CMV plus the relevant HLA. Within the response measured ex vivo, HLA-C-restricted CMV-specific TCR beta clonotypes were dominant.

TCRdb re-analysed the reads in MiXCR, keeping a single row per CDR3 protein. The table shows 230,000 or so distinct CDR3 sequences, with approximately 38% occurring only once. The source is a human donor in good health (CMV status not recorded). Some clones in this sample may be carry-over from other donors' samples. This sample comprised CD8+ T cells from cultured PBMCs, obtained from culture after CMV antigen stimulation.

CDR3 in amino acids: CASSFGTRNEQFF. In DNA, the CDR3 is TGTGCCAGCAGCTTCGGGACACGCAATGAGCAGTTCTTC. The chain joins TRBV7-8 to TRBJ2-1; possibly TRBD1 for D (6 bases). The CDR3 is 13 amino acids. CDR1 is SGHVS and CDR2 is FQNEAQ in the germline V gene. Trimming stripped 3 bases from V and 6 bases from J, with 9 bases between. The variable domain in full, with the rest retrieved from reference TRBV7-8 and TRBJ2-1, is GAGVSQSPRYKVAKRGQDVALRCDPISGHVSLFWYQQALGQGPEFLTYFQNEAQLDKSGLPSDRFFAERPEGSVSTLKIQRTQQEDSAVYLCASSFGTRNEQFFGPGTRLTVL.